This TCR beta chain was identified during a study of T cell repertoires in cytomegalovirus infection. In the study overall: Recently identified HLA-C-restricted CMV epitopes and well-studied HLA-B-restricted CMV epitopes were used by the study. Shared public TCR beta signatures pointed to both CMV infection and a matching HLA type.

Study-wide points: Ex vivo responses were dominated by HLA-C-restricted CMV-specific TCR beta clonotypes.

A word on this clonotype: Its specificity is unknown.

TCRdb itself ran the reads through MiXCR, one entry per CDR3 protein. Of around 430,000 distinct CDR3 sequences in the sample, 42% were seen once. Germline V gene lookup returns CDR1 MNHEY and CDR2 SMNVEV (reference sequence). This CDR3 has 16 amino acids. V lost 5 bases to trimming and J lost 0 bases; unmatched junction nucleotides: 6. The sequence was collected from a human donor in good health (CMV status not recorded). Some clones in this sample may be carry-over from other donors' samples. The source material was cultured PBMCs, sampled from culture after CMV antigen stimulation. This chain connects TRBV27 to TRBJ2-1; 8 bases line up with TRBD2. CDR3 in amino acids: CASSPLGTSSYNEQFF. The CDR3 region has the DNA TGTGCCAGCAGTCCGTTAGGGACTAGCTCCTACAATGAGCAGTTCTTC.